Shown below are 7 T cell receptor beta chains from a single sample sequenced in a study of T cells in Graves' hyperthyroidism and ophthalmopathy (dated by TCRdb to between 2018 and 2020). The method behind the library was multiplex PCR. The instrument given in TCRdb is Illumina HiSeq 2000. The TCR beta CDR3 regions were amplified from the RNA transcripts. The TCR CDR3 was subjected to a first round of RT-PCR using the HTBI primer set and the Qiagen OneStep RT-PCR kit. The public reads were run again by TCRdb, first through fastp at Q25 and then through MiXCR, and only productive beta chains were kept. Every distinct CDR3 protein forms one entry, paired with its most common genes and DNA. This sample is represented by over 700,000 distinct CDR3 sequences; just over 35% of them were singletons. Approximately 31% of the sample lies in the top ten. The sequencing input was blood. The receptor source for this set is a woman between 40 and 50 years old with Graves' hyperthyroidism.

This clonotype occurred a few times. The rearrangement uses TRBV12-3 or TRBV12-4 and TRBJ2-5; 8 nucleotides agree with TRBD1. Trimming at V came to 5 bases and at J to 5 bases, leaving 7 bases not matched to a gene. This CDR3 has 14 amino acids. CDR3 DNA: TGTGCCAGCAGTCCCGCAGGGGGCCACGAGACCCAGTACTTC. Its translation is CASSPAGGHETQYF.

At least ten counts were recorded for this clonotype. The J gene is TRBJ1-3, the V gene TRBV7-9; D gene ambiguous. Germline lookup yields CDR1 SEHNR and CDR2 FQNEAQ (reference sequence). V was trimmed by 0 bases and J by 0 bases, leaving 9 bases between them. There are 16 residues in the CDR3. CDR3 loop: CASSLASPTSGNTIYF. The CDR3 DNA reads TGTGCCAGCAGCTTAGCCTCCCCAACCTCTGGAAACACCATATATTTT.

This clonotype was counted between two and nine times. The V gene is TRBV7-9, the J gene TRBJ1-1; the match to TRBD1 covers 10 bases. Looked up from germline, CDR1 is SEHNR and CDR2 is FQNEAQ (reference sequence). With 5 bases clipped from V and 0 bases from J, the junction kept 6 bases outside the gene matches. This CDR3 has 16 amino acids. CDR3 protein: CASSPQTGGMNTEAFF. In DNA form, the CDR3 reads TGTGCCAGCAGCCCACAGACAGGGGGCATGAACACTGAAGCTTTCTTT.

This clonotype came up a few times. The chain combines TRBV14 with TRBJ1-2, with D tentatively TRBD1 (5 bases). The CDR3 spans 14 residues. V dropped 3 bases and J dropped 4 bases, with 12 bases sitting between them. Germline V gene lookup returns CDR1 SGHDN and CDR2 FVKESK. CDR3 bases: TGTGCCAGCAGCCAGAAGGGGCGTTCCTATGGCTACACCTTC. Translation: CASSQKGRSYGYTF.

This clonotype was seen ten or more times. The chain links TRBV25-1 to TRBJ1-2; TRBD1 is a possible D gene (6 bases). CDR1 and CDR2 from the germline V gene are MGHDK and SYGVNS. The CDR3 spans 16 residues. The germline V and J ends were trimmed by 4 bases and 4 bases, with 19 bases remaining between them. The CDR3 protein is CASSVGGDTYPYGYTF. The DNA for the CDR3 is TGTGCCAGCAGTGTGGGCGGGGACACCTACCCCTATGGCTACACCTTC.

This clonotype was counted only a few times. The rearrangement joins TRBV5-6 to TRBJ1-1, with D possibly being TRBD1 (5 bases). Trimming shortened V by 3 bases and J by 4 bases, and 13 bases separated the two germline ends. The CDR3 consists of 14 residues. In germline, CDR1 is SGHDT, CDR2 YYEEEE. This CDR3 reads CASSSSPGATEAFF. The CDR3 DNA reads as TGTGCCAGCAGCTCGTCCCCCGGGGCCACTGAAGCTTTCTTT.

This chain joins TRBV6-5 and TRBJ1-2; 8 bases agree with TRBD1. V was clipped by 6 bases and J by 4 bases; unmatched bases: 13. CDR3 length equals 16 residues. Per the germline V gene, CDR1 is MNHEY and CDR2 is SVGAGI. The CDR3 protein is CASRTFRYRGGYGYTF. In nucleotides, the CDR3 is TGTGCCAGCAGGACTTTTCGGTACAGGGGGGGCTATGGCTACACCTTC.